This T cell receptor (beta chain) was profiled in a study of T cells in Graves' hyperthyroidism and ophthalmopathy. Study-level information: The authors collected peripheral blood at initial diagnosis, before any treatment.

Study findings and constraints: The model made its ophthalmopathy prediction, and onset followed a median roughly 6.5 months later.

PBMCs came from 10 ml fresh peripheral blood. With regard to this clonotype: Its antigen remains unidentified. Since a much larger clone is just one base distant, this may be a read error.

Germline V gives CDR1 DFQATT, CDR2 SNEGSKA (reference sequence). The trim removed 6 bases at V and 4 bases at J, leaving 14 bases unmatched. The CDR3 is 15 amino acids. It was RNA transcripts that yielded the amplified TCR beta CDR3 regions. During a first-round RT-PCR of the TCR CDR3, the HTBI primer set was used. MiXCR was run by TCRdb on the multiplex PCR reads, yielding one entry per CDR3 protein. The table shows nearly 600,000 distinct CDR3 sequences, with 11% to 15% occurring only once. Sequenced material: blood. The clonotype comes from a woman aged 25 to 45 with Graves' hyperthyroidism that later progressed to Graves' ophthalmopathy. The chain couples TRBV20-1 to TRBJ1-2, with 7 bases matching TRBD1. CDR3 in DNA: TGCAGTGCGAGCCAACGACAGGGAAACTCCTATGGCTACACCTTC. It specifies CSASQRQGNSYGYTF.